The 2 T cell receptor beta chains below come from one sample, sequenced in a study of blood T cells in healthy people across ages. The authors ran a second PCR of roughly 6 to 12 cycles using a sample-barcoded 5' primer and a J-beta primer mix. TCRdb itself ran the 5' RACE reads through MiXCR, one entry per CDR3 protein. Of 1 million or so distinct CDR3 sequences listed, approximately 25% are singletons. The data also belong to a second study, concerning T cells of mothers and their children.

Source material: blood. These receptors came from a girl aged 2-10 years in good health.

This clonotype was observed a few times. This chain joins TRBV7-3 and TRBJ2-3; 7 bases are a match to TRBD2. J gave up 4 bases and V 4 bases, and 14 bases lay outside the gene matches. Per the germline V gene, CDR1 is SGHTA and CDR2 is FQGTGA. The CDR3 contains 17 residues. The CDR3 sequence is CASSSFMSLAYPDTQYF. The DNA of the CDR3 is TGTGCCAGCAGCTCGTTTATGTCACTAGCGTATCCAGATACGCAGTATTTT.

This clonotype was counted a few times. The rearrangement uses TRBV4-1 and TRBJ2-7; D ambiguous. The V and J ends lost 0 bases and 7 bases respectively, with 13 bases between them. Germline CDR1 reads MGHRA; CDR2 reads YSYEKL. The CDR3 is 14 amino acids. Here the CDR3 DNA reads TGCGCCAGCAGCCAAGAAACACGAGTAGGGGAGCAGTACTTC. Protein product: CASSQETRVGEQYF.